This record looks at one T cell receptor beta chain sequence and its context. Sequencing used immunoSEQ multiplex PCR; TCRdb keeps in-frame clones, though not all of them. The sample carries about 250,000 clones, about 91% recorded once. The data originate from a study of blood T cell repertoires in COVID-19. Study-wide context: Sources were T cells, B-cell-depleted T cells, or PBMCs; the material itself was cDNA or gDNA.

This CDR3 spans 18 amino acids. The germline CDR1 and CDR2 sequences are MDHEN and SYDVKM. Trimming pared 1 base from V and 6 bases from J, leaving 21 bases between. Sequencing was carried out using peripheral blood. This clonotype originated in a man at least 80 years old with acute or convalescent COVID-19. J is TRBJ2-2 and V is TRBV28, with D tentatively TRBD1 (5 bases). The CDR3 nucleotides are TGTGCCAGCAGTTTATTCCCACCGGCCAGGGTTGGACCCGGGGAGCTGTTTTTT. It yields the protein CASSLFPPARVGPGELFF.